This T cell receptor (beta chain) came from a study of blood T cell repertoires in COVID-19 (TCRdb year 2020). Regarding the complete study: Collaborator samples came from the United States, Italy and Spain and covered acute and convalescent phases of COVID-19. The material from the prospective study consisted of cDNA or gDNA derived from T cells, B-cell-depleted T cells, or PBMCs. Subjects who had been exposed to COVID-19, were actively infected with it, or had recovered from it provided the deeply sampled blood TCRbeta repertoires that made up the dataset. The repertoires were released in a freely available public database intended as a resource for research on the immune response to SARS-CoV-2. Samples were obtained from the ongoing ImmuneRACE study (first 160 participants) and from about 1,300 subjects provided by 6 global collaborators. The sample metadata nearly always contained a de-identified subject ID, COVID-19 status, age in years and sex. Where HLA class I and class II types were available, the types were taken from metadata supplied by the sample provider, not from assay-based typing.

Compared with germline, V lacks 7 bases and J lacks 1 base; bases without a gene match: 3. The CDR3 holds 13 amino acids from the cysteine to the phenylalanine. Only the CDR3 DNA is retained, 39 bases long and in frame from the first base. From a lookup of the germline V gene (reference sequence), CDR1 and CDR2 are LGHDT and YNNKEL. General findings and caveats noted by the study authors: The amount of clinical and demographic metadata varied by source and participant and was provided uncurated.

Details on this clone: What antigen it recognizes has not been identified. No base qualities exist here, and no much larger clone lies one base off it.

The immunoSEQ Assay, a bias-controlled multiplex PCR, was used to amplify TCRbeta CDR3 regions from genomic DNA. In the source study's methods: Within the assay, amplification of reference gene primers was used to estimate how many nucleated cells each sample contained. To quantify the absolute abundance of each unique TCRbeta CDR3 rearrangement, sequence reads were collapsed and filtered. For each sample, productive Simpson clonality was calculated as the square root of Simpson's diversity index across productive rearrangements. Imported from immuneACCESS, the table was reduced by TCRdb to in-frame sequences with V and J called. These copies leave out some clones; in studies compared against another copy, an unresolved V gene accounts for under half, and the cause of the remainder is not known. That table is the source of V, J and clone size, and D and trimming were worked out from the DNA. Present in this sample are 300,000 to 350,000 clones, approximately 85% of which were seen just once. The ten largest clones add up to over 2% of the sample.

In the prospective study, participants were 18 to 89 years old, resided in about two dozen geographic areas of the United States, and were enrolled through a virtual design. To assign participants to cohorts, the prospective study relied on clinical history that participants themselves reported in a screening survey and a study questionnaire. Recovered participants in ImmuneRACE Cohort 3 were defined by two consecutive negative NP/OP PCR tests, clearance by a healthcare professional, or resolution of symptoms. In the prospective study, whole blood, serum and a nasopharyngeal or oropharyngeal swab were collected from each participant by mobile phlebotomists. Prospective study participants could optionally give additional blood draws and questionnaires over an approximately 2-month period. Before DNA extraction, prospective study blood samples were shipped either frozen or at room temperature.

Recombination linked TRBV3-1 (or the pseudogene TRBV3-2) to TRBJ1-2; 7 middle bases align to TRBD1. The sequencing input was PBMCs or T cells enriched from blood (not recorded which). This TCR came from a man between 25 and 39 years old who had recovered from COVID-19. The DNA reads TGTGCCAGCACCAGGGGGTATAACTATGGCTACACCTTC. Translated, it gives CASTRGYNYGYTF.